This TCR beta chain originates from a study of blood T cell repertoires in COVID-19. Study details: Acute and convalescent COVID-19 specimens originated in the United States, Italy and Spain.

The CDR3 sequence is 16 residues long. The V and J ends lost 4 bases and 2 bases, in that order; junction bases with no gene match: 7. Per the germline V gene, CDR1 is SGHDN and CDR2 is FVKESK. TCRdb keeps only in-frame clones here, not all; method: immunoSEQ multiplex PCR. The table lists some 460,000 clones, 87% of them singletons, with under 2% in the top ten. This sequence joins TRBV14 and TRBJ2-2; TRBD1 matches at 7 bases. The material sequenced was PBMCs or T cells enriched from blood (not recorded which). This receptor was taken from a woman in her late teens or twenties with acute COVID-19. The DNA for the CDR3 is TGTGCCAGCAGCCCGACAGGGCCCTATAACACCGGGGAGCTGTTTTTT. Amino acids: CASSPTGPYNTGELFF.